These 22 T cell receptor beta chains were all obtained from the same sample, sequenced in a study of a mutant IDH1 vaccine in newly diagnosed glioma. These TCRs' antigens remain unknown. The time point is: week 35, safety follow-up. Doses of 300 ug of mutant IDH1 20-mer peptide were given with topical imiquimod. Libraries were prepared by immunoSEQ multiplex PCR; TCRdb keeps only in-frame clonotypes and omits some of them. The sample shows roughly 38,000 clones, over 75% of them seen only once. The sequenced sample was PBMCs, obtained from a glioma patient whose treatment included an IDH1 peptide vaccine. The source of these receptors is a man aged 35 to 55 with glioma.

The CDR3 region has the DNA TGTGCCAGCTCACCACCAGAGCAGCCTCTAACCTACGAGCAGTACTTC. Translation: CASSPPEQPLTYEQYF. The rearrangement uses TRBV18 and TRBJ2-7; D uncertain. Per the germline V gene, CDR1 is KGHSH and CDR2 is LQKENI. The CDR3 contains 16 residues. V shed 0 bases and J shed 2 bases, with 14 bases lying between them.

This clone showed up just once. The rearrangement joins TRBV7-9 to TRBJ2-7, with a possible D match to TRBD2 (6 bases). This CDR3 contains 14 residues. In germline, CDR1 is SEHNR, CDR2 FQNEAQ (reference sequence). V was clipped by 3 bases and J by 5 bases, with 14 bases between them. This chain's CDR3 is CASSFTGVRNEQYF. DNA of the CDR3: TGTGCCAGCAGCTTTACGGGAGTACGAAACGAGCAGTACTTC.

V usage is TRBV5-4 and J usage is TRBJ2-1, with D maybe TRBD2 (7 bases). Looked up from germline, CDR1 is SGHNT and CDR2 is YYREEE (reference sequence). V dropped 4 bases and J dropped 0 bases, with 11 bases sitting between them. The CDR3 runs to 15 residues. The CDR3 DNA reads TGTGCCAGCAGCCGCGGGGGCCTCTCCTACAATGAGCAGTTCTTC. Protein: CASSRGGLSYNEQFF.

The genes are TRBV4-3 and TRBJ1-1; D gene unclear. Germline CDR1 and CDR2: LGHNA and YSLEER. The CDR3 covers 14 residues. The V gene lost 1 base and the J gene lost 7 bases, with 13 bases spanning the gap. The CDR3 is CASSQGGWGDEAFF. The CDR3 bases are TGCGCCAGCAGCCAAGGGGGATGGGGAGATGAAGCTTTCTTT.

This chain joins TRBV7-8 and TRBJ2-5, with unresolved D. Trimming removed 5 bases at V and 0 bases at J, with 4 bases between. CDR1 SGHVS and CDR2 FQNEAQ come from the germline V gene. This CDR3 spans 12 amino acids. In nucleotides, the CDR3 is TGTGCCAGCAGCAGGGACCAAGAGACCCAGTACTTC. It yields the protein CASSRDQETQYF.

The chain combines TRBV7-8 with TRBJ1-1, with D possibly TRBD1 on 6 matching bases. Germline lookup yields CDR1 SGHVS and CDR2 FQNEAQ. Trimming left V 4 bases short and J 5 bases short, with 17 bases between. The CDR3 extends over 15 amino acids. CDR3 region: CASSYVQGLGTEAFF. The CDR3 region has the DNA TGTGCCAGCAGCTACGTACAGGGTCTCGGGACTGAAGCTTTCTTT.

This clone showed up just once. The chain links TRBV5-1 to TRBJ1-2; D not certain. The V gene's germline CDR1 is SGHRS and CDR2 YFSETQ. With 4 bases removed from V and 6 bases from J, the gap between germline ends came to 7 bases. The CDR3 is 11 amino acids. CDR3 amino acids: CASSGRDGYTF. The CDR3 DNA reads TGCGCCAGCAGCGGCCGGGATGGCTACACCTTC. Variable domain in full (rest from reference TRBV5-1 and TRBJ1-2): KAGVTQTPRYLIKTRGQQVTLSCSPISGHRSVSWYQQTPGQGLQFLFEYFSETQRNKGNFPGRFSGRQFSNSRSEMNVSTLELGDSALYLCASSGRDGYTFGSGTRLTVV.

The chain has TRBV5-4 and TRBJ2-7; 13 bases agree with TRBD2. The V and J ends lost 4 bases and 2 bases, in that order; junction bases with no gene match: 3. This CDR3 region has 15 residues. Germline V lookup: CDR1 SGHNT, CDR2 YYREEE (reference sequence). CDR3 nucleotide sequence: TGTGCCAGCAGCACCGGACTAGCGGGGGCCTACGAGCAGTACGTC. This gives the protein CASSTGLAGAYEQYV.

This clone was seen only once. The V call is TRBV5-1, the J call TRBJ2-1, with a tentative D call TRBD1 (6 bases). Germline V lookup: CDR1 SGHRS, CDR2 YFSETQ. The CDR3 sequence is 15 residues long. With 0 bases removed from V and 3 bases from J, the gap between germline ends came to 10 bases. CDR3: CASSLDRARYNEQFF. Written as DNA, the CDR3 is TGCGCCAGCAGCTTGGACAGGGCCCGCTACAATGAGCAGTTCTTC.

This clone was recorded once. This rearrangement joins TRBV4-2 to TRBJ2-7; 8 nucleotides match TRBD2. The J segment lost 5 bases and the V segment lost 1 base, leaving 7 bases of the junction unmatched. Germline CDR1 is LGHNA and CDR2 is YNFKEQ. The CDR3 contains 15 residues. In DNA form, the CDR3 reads TGTGCCAGCAGCCAAGGGAGCGGGAGTGAGAACGAGCAGTACTTC. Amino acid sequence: CASSQGSGSENEQYF.

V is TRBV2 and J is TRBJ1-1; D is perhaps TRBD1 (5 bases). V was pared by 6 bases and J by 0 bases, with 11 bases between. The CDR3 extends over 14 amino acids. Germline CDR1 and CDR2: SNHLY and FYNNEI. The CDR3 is CASRGRIMNTEAFF. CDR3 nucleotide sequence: TGTGCCAGCAGGGGACGGATAATGAACACTGAAGCTTTCTTT.

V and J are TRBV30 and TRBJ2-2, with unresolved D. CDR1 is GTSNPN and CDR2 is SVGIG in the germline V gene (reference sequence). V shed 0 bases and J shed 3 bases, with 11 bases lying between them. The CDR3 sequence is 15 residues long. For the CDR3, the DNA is TGTGCCTGGAGTGTACAAAAACGGTACACCGGGGAGCTGTTTTTT. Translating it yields CAWSVQKRYTGELFF.

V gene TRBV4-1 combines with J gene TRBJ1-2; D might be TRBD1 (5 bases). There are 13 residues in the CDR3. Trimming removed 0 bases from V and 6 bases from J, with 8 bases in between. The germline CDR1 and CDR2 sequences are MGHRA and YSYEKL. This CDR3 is CASSQEQGDGYTF. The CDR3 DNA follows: TGCGCCAGCAGCCAAGAACAAGGGGATGGCTACACCTTC.

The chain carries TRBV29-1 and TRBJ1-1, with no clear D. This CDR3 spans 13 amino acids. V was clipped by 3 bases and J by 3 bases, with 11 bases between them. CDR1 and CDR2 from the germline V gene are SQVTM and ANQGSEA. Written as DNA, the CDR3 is TGCAGCGTTGATTTTGGCCGGGACACTGAAGCTTTCTTT. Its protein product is CSVDFGRDTEAFF. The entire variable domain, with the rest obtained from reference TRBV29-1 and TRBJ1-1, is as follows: SAVISQKPSRDICQRGTSLTIQCQVDSQVTMMFWYRQQPGQSLTLIATANQGSEATYESGFVIDKFPISRPNLTFSTLTVSNMSPEDSSIYLCSVDFGRDTEAFFGQGTRLTVV.

Here the CDR3 DNA reads TGTGCCAGCAGTTACGGCGGGGGGGCCATAGATACGCAGTATTTT. It codes for CASSYGGGAIDTQYF. The chain employs TRBV6-5 and TRBJ2-3, with TRBD2 identical over 9 bases. Germline assignment: CDR1 MNHEY and CDR2 SVGAGI. CDR3 size: 15 residues. Germline trimming cut 2 bases from V and 5 bases from J; bases unmatched to any gene: 5.

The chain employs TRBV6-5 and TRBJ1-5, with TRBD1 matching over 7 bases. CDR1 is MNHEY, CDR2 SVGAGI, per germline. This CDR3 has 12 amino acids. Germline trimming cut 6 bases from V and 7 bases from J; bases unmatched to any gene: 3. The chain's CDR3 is CASSHRGQPQHF. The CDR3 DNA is TGTGCCAGCAGCCACAGGGGACAGCCCCAGCATTTT.

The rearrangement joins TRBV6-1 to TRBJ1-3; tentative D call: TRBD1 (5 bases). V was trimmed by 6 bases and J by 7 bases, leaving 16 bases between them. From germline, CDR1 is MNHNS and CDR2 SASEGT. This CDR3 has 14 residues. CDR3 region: CASRAGTAGNTIYF. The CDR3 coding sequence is TGTGCCAGCAGAGCCGGGACGGCCGGTAACACCATATATTTT.

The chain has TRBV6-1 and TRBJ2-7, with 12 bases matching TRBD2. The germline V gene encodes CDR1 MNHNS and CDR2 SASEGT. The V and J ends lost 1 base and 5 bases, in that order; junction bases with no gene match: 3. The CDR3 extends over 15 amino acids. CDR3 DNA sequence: TGTGCCAGCAGTGAAGAGACTAGCGGGGGTAACGAGCAGTACGTC. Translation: CASSEETSGGNEQYV.

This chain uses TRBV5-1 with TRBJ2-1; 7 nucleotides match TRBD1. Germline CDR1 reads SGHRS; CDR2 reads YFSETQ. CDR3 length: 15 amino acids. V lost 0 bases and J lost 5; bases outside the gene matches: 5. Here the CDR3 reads CASSLEGQTNNEQFF. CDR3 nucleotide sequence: TGCGCCAGCAGCTTGGAGGGACAGACTAACAATGAGCAGTTCTTC.

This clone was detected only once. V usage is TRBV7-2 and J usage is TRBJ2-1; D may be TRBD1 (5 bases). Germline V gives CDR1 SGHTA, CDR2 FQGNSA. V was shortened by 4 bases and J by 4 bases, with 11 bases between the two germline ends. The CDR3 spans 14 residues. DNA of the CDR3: TGTGCCAGCAGCTACGCGACAGTTTACAATGAGCAGTTCTTC. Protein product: CASSYATVYNEQFF. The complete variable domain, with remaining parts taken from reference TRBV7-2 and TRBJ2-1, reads GAGVSQSPSNKVTEKGKDVELRCDPISGHTALYWYRQSLGQGLEFLIYFQGNSAPDKSGLPSDRFSAERTGGSVSTLTIQRTQQEDSAVYLCASSYATVYNEQFFGPGTRLTVL.

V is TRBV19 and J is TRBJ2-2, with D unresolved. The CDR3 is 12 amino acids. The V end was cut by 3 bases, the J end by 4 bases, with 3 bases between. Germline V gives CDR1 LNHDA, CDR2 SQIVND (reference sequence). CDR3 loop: CASSIATGELFF. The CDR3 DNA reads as TGTGCCAGTAGTATTGCCACCGGGGAGCTGTTTTTT.

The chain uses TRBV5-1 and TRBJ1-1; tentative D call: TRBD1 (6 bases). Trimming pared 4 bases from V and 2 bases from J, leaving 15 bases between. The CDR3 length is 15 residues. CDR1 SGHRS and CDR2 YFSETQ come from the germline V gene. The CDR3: CASSPLRGQNTEAFF. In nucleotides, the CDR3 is TGCGCCAGCAGCCCTCTTCGGGGGCAAAACACTGAAGCTTTCTTT.